This paragraph covers one T cell receptor beta chain sequence. The data were taken from a study of Ad26.COV2.S vaccination and SARS-CoV-2 variants. Trimming cost V 3 bases and J 0 bases; bases outside gene matches: 6. This CDR3 region has 16 residues. In germline, CDR1 is SGHKS, CDR2 YYEKEE (reference sequence). Method: immunoSEQ multiplex PCR; TCRdb's copy keeps in-frame clones and lacks some. The sample includes approximately 97,000 clones, around three quarters seen only once; the top ten take around 15%. The sequence came from a human donor who had recovered from COVID-19. The chain couples TRBV5-5 to TRBJ2-7; TRBD1 aligns across 10 bases. The input for sequencing was peripheral blood, taken after recovery from COVID-19. This chain's CDR3 is CASSSMRTGGSYEQYF. The DNA for the CDR3 is TGTGCCAGCAGCTCAATGAGGACAGGGGGCTCCTACGAGCAGTACTTC.